This T cell receptor beta chain appears in the sequencing data of a study of blood T cells in healthy people across ages. A sample-barcoded 5' primer and a J-beta primer mix were used in a second PCR of about 6 to 11 cycles. The authors tagged each cDNA molecule using a template-switch adaptor with 12 random nucleotides. In TCRdb, the 5' RACE reads were re-called with MiXCR into one record per CDR3 protein. The sample shows approximately 2,000,000 distinct CDR3 sequences, 39% of them seen only once. This clonotype was recorded a few times. At one of its ends the junction is not consistent with the germline gene, which may arise from a read error. Germline V lookup: CDR1 DFQATT, CDR2 SNEGSKA (reference sequence). The CDR3 contains 15 residues.

The source of this sequence is a human donor in good health. Sequences were obtained from blood. The rearrangement uses TRBV20-1 and TRBJ1-2; TRBD1 aligns across 10 bases. CDR3 in DNA: TGCAGTGCTAGGCCCGACAGGGGGCGGATCTATGGCCACACCTTC. Residues: CSARPDRGRIYGHTF.